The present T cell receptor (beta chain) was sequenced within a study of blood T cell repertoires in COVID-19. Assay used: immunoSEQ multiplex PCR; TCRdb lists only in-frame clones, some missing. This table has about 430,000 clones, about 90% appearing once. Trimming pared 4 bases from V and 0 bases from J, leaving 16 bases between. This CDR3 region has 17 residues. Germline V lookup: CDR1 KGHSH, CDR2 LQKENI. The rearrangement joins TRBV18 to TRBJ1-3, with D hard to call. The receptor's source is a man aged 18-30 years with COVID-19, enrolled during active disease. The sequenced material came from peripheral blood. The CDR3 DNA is TGTGCCAGCTCACGGCTCTCCGGGGATAGCTCTGGAAACACCATATATTTT. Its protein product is CASSRLSGDSSGNTIYF.